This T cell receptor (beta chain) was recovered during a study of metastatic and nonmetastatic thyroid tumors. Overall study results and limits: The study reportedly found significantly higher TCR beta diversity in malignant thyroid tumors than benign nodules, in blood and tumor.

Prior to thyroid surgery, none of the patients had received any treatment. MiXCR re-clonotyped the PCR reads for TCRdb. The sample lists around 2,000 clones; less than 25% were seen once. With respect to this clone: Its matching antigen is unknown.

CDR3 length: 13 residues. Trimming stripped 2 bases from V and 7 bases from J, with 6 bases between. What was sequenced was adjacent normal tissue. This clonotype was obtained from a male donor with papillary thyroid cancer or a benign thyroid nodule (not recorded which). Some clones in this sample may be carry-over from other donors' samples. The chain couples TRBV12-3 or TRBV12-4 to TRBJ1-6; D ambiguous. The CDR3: CASSLSVNSPLHF. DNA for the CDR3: TGTGCCAGCAGTTTATCAGTAAATTCACCCCTCCACTTT.